These 6 T cell receptor beta chains originate from one sample sequenced in a study of long-term antiretroviral therapy in people with HIV (dated by TCRdb to between 2020 and 2023). The immunoSEQ hsTCRB v3.0 assay was used at survey level resolution for TRB variable region sequencing. Sourced from immuneACCESS, this table was stored by TCRdb with only in-frame sequences that have V and J called. A share of the clones is absent; for the studies checked, an unresolved V gene accounts for under half, and the remainder has no known explanation. For this sample the table gives approximately 17,000 clones, of which less than 80% were detected only once. The ten top clones hold roughly 15% of the sample. This specimen was unsorted PBMCs, taken 1.5 years before starting antiretroviral therapy. These receptor sequences come from a woman in her forties or fifties with HIV.

The table lists this clone with a count of one. The J gene is TRBJ1-4, the V gene TRBV6-5, with 8 bases identical to TRBD1. The germline V gene encodes CDR1 MNHEY and CDR2 SVGAGI. V gave up 6 bases and J gave up 7 bases; unmatched junction bases: 7. This CDR3 is 14 amino acids long. The CDR3 nucleotides read TGTGCCAGCAGGATTCAGGGGGCGAGTGAAAAACTGTTTTTT. Translating it yields CASRIQGASEKLFF.

V and J are TRBV6-1 and TRBJ1-4; D gene uncertain. CDR1 MNHNS and CDR2 SASEGT come from the germline V gene. This CDR3 contains 16 residues. Trimming left V 1 base short and J 8 bases short, with 17 bases between. CDR3 loop: CASSEDLLGRGEKLFF. The CDR3 DNA reads as TGTGCCAGCAGTGAAGATTTGTTGGGCAGAGGGGAAAAACTGTTTTTT.

The gene calls are TRBV7-2 and TRBJ1-6; no reliable D call. The CDR3 has 14 residues. V was cut by 2 bases and J by 10 bases, with 12 bases left in between. In germline, CDR1 is SGHTA, CDR2 FQGNSA. The CDR3 here is CASSLPVGKSPLHF. CDR3 coding DNA: TGTGCCAGCAGCTTACCGGTAGGAAAATCACCCCTCCACTTT.

The J gene is TRBJ2-1, the V gene TRBV6-1, with 7 nucleotides matching TRBD1. There are 15 residues in the CDR3. V shed 4 bases, J shed 5 bases, and the junction held 8 bases outside the gene matches. The V gene's germline CDR1 is MNHNS and CDR2 SASEGT. The CDR3 region is CASSVRGQLNNEQFF. The CDR3 nucleotides read TGTGCCAGCAGTGTTAGGGGACAGCTTAACAATGAGCAGTTCTTC.

This clone is labeled medium-sized. This chain joins TRBV30 and TRBJ1-4; D is unresolved. Germline V gene lookup returns CDR1 GTSNPN and CDR2 SVGIG (reference sequence). The CDR3 loop spans 13 amino acids. Trimming took 7 bases from V and 8 from J, leaving 17 bases between them. CDR3 bases: TGTGCCTCGAAGGTCCCTCTCAGGGAAAAACTGTTTTTT. It specifies CASKVPLREKLFF.

The chain is built from TRBV7-9 and TRBJ2-3, with D perhaps matching TRBD2 (5 bases). The germline gives CDR1 SEHNR, CDR2 FQNEAQ (reference sequence). Between the trimmed V and J ends, which lost 1 base and 0 bases, there was a span of 11 bases. The CDR3 is 16 amino acids. This chain's CDR3 is CASSLGRRGSTDTQYF. In nucleotides, the CDR3 is TGTGCCAGCAGCTTAGGCCGACGGGGAAGCACAGATACGCAGTATTTT.